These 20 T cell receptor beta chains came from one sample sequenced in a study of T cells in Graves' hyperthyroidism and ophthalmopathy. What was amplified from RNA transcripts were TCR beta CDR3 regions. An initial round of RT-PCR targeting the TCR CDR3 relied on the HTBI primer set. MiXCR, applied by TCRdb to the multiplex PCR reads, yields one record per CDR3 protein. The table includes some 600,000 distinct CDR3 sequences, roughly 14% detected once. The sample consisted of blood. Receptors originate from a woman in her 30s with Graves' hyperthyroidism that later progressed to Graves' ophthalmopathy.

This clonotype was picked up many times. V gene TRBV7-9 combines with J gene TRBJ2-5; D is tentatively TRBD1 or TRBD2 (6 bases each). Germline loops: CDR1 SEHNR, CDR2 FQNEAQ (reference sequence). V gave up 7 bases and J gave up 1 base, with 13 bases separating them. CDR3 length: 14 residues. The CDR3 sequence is CASTRGQFQETQYF. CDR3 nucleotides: TGTGCCAGCACCCGGGGGCAGTTCCAAGAGACCCAGTACTTC.

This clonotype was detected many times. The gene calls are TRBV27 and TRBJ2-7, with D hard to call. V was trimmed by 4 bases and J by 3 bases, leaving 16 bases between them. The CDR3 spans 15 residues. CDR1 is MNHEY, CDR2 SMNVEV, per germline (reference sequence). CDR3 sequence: CASSSGPDPHYEQYF. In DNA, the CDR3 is TGTGCCAGCAGTTCCGGACCGGATCCGCACTACGAGCAGTACTTC.

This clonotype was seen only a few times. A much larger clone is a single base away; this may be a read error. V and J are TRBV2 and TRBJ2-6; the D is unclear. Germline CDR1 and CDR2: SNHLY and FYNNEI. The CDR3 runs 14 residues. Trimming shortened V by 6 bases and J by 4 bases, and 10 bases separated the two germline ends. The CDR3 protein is CASSPCSGANVLTF. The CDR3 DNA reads TGTGCCAGCAGCCCTTGTTCCGGGGCCAACGTCCTGACTTTC.

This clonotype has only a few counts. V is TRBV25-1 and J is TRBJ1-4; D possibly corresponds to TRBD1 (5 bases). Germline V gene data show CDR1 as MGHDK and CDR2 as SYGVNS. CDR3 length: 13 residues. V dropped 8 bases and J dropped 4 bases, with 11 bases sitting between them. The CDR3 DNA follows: TGTGCCAGCGGTCAGAGGGGTAATGAAAAACTGTTTTTT. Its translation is CASGQRGNEKLFF.

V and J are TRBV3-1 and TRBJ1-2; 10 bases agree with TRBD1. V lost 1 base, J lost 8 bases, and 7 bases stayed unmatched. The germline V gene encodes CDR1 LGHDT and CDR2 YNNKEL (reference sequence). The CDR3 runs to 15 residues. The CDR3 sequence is CASSQVGTGVYGYTF. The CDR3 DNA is TGTGCCAGCAGCCAAGTCGGGACAGGGGTCTACGGCTACACCTTC.

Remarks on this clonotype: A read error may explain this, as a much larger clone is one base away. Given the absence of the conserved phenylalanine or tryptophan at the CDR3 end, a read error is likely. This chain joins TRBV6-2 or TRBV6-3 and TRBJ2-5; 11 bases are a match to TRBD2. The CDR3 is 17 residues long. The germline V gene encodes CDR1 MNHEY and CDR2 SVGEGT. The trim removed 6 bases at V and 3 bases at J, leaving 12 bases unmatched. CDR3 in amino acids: CASRAPPLAGVEETQYL. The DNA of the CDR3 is TGTGCCAGCAGGGCCCCCCCACTAGCGGGAGTTGAAGAGACCCAGTACCTC.

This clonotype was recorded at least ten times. The CDR3 here is CASSSGQGEVYGYTF. Written as DNA, the CDR3 is TGTGCCAGCAGTTCCGGACAGGGGGAGGTCTATGGCTACACCTTC. The chain links TRBV9 to TRBJ1-2, with 10 bases aligning to TRBD1. The CDR3 runs 15 residues. Per germline, CDR1 SGDLS and CDR2 YYNGEE. V lost 5 bases to trimming and J lost 4 bases; unmatched junction nucleotides: 8.

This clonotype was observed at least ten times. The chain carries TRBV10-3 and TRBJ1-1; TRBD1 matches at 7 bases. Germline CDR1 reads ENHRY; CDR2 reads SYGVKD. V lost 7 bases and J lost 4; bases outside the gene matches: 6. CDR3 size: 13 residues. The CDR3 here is CAITPDRATEAFF. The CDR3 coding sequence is TGTGCCATCACCCCAGACAGGGCCACTGAAGCTTTCTTT.

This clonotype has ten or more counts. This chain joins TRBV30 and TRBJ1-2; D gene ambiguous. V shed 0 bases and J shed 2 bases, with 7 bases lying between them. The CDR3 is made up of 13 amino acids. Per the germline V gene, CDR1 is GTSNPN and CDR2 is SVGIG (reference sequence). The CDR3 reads CAWSVDPNYGYTF. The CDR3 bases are TGTGCCTGGAGTGTTGATCCCAACTATGGCTACACCTTC.

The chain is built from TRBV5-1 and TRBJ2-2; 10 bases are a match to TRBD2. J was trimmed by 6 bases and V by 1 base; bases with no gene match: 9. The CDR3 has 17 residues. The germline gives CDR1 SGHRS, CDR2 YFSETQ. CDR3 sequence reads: CASSLMPSGRASGELFF. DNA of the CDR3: TGCGCCAGCAGCTTGATGCCCAGCGGGAGGGCCTCCGGGGAGCTGTTTTTT.

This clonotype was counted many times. As DNA, the CDR3 is TGTGCCTGGAAGGCAGGGGTCTATGAGCAGTTCTTC. It is translated as CAWKAGVYEQFF. This chain uses TRBV30 with TRBJ2-1, with a tentative D call TRBD1 (6 bases). V lost 4 bases and J lost 8, with 12 bases in between. This CDR3 is built from 12 residues. Per the germline V gene, CDR1 is GTSNPN and CDR2 is SVGIG (reference sequence).

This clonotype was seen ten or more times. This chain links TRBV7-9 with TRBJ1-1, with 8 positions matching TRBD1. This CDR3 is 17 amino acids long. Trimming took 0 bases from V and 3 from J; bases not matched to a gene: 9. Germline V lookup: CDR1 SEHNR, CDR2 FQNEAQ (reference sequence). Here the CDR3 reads CASSLALGRGQDTEAFF. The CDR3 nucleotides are TGTGCCAGCAGCTTAGCTTTGGGCAGGGGGCAGGACACTGAAGCTTTCTTT.

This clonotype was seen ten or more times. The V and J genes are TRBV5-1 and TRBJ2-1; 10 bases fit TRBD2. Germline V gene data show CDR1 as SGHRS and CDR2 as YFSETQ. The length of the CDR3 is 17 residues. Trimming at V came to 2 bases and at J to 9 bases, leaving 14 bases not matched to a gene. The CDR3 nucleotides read TGCGCCAGCAGCTTCAGCCAGGGTCTAGCGGGAGTGGTTGAGCAGTTCTTC. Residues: CASSFSQGLAGVVEQFF. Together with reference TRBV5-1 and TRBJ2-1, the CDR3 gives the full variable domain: KAGVTQTPRYLIKTRGQQVTLSCSPISGHRSVSWYQQTPGQGLQFLFEYFSETQRNKGNFPGRFSGRQFSNSRSEMNVSTLELGDSALYLCASSFSQGLAGVVEQFFGPGTRLTVL.

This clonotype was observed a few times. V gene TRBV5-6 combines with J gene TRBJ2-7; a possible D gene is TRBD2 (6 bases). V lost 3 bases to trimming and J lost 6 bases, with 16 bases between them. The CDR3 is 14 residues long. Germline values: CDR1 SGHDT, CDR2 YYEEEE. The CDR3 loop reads CASSYRGGLGEQYF. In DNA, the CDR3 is TGTGCCAGCAGCTATAGGGGAGGACTCGGCGAGCAGTACTTC.

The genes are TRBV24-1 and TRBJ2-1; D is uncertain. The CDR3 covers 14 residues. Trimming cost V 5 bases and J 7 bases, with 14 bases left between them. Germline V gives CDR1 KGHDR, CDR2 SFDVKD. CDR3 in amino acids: CATSGSPSENEQFF. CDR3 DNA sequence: TGTGCCACCAGTGGTTCCCCCAGTGAGAATGAGCAGTTCTTC.

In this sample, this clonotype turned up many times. The CDR3 spells CSARDRQGGRETQYF. CDR3 DNA: TGCAGTGCTAGAGATCGACAGGGGGGGCGAGAGACCCAGTACTTC. The J gene is TRBJ2-5, the V gene TRBV20-1; 9 nucleotides agree with TRBD1. The CDR3 length is 15 residues. Per the germline V gene, CDR1 is DFQATT and CDR2 is SNEGSKA (reference sequence). Unmatched junction bases numbered 6, after V lost 0 bases and J lost 4 bases.

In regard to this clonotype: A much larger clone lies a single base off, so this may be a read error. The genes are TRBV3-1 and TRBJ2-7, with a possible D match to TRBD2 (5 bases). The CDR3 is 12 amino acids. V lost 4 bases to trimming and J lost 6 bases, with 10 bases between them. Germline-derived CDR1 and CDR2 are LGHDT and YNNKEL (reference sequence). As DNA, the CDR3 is TGTGCCAGCAGCCTCCGGGCGGGCGAGCAGTACTTC. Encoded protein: CASSLRAGEQYF.

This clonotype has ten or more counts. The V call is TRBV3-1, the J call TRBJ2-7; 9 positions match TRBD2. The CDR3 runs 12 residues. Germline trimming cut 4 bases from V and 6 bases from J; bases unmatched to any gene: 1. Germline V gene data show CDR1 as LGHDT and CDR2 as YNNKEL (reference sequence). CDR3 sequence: CASSPTSGEQYF. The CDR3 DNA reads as TGTGCCAGCAGCCCGACTAGCGGCGAGCAGTACTTC.

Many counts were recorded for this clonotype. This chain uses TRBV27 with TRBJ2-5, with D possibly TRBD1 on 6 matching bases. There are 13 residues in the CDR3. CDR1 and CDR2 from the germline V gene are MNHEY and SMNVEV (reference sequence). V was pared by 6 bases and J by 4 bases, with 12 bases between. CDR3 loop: CASSLGRGETQYF. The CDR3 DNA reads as TGTGCCAGCAGCTTAGGCAGGGGAGAGACCCAGTACTTC.

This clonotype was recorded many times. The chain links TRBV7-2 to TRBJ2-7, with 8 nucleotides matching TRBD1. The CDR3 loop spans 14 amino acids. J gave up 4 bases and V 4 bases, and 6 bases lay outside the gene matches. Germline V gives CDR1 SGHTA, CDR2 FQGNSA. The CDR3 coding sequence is TGTGCCAGCAGCTCGGACAGGGCCTATTACGAGCAGTACTTC. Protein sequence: CASSSDRAYYEQYF.